Each of the 8 T cell receptor beta chains below was sequenced from the same sample in a study of breast tumors, draining lymph nodes, adjacent tissues. The lymph nodes were axillary draining lymph nodes from breast cancer patients. TCRdb redid the calling of the multiplex PCR reads with MiXCR, one entry per CDR3 protein. The top ten hold 8.1% of the sample, which has about 94,000 distinct CDR3 sequences, approximately 28% seen once. Sequenced sample: axillary lymph node tissue. The source is a female donor with breast cancer. Some clones in this sample may be carry-over from other donors' samples.

As regards this clonotype: Because the CDR3's place on the DNA is in doubt, the DNA is left out and the CDR3 is given as listed by TCRdb. V usage is TRBV10-3 and J usage is TRBJ2-1; whether TRBD2, the table's D call, matches the DNA was not checked. The CDR3 totals 14 residues, both ends included. Per germline, CDR1 ENHRY and CDR2 SYGVKD. The CDR3 sequence: CAVSEFASGSEQSF.

Comments on this clonotype: One end of the junction is discordant with germline, which a read error may explain. The CDR3, as DNA: TGTGCCAGCAGCTGCGACGATGAGCAGCTCTTC. It translates to CASSCDDEQLF. The gene calls are TRBV11-2 and TRBJ2-1; no reliable D call. Germline CDR1 SGHAT, CDR2 FQNNGV. This CDR3 region has 11 residues.

This clonotype was seen a handful of times. A read error is possible here, since a much larger clone lies one base away. This chain uses TRBV20-1 with TRBJ2-1; 9 bases map to TRBD2. CDR1 and CDR2 from the germline V gene are DFQATT and SNEGSKA (reference sequence). This CDR3 region has 14 residues. The CDR3 region is CSAPLAGEYTEQFF. The CDR3 nucleotides are TGCAGTGCCCCATTAGCGGGAGAATACACTGAGCAGTTCTTC.

At least ten counts were recorded for this clonotype. V and J are TRBV7-8 and TRBJ1-3; tentative D call: TRBD1 (5 bases). V gave up 0 bases and J gave up 5 bases, with 8 bases separating them. CDR3 length equals 14 residues. Germline-derived CDR1 and CDR2 are SGHVS and FQNEAQ. This CDR3 is CASSLARARNTIYF. CDR3 bases: TGTGCCAGCAGCTTAGCCAGGGCAAGAAACACCATATATTTT.

This clonotype was picked up many times. This rearrangement joins TRBV7-2 to TRBJ2-1; 11 nucleotides match TRBD2. With 5 bases clipped from V and 4 bases from J, the junction kept 19 bases outside the gene matches. The CDR3 extends over 20 amino acids. The germline V gene has CDR1 SGHTA and CDR2 FQGNSA. CDR3 nucleotides: TGTGCCAGCAGCGCACGATTTAAACTAGCGGGAGCCCCAAGGTACAATGAGCAGTTCTTC. It encodes CASSARFKLAGAPRYNEQFF.

This chain connects TRBV4-3 to TRBJ1-1, with a weak D call TRBD1 (6 bases). Trimming took 4 bases from V and 8 from J, leaving 17 bases between them. Germline values: CDR1 LGHNA, CDR2 YSLEER. This CDR3 has 14 residues. CDR3 sequence: CASSRDPGVGEAFF. CDR3 sequence (DNA): TGCGCCAGCAGCCGAGATCCAGGGGTGGGCGAAGCTTTCTTT.

This clonotype was recorded at least ten times. The chain links TRBV7-8 to TRBJ2-7; 8 nucleotides match TRBD2. The trim removed 1 base at V and 4 bases at J, leaving 6 bases unmatched. The CDR3 runs 15 residues. Germline V CDR1 and CDR2: SGHVS, FQNEAQ. The CDR3 nucleotides are TGTGCCAGCAGCTTAGAAACGGGAGGGCCGTACGAGCAGTACTTC. Translating gives CASSLETGGPYEQYF.

There are many counts of this clonotype. This sequence joins TRBV19 and TRBJ2-3; possible D gene TRBD2, 6 bases. The germline CDR1 and CDR2 sequences are LNHDA and SQIVND (reference sequence). The CDR3 contains 14 residues. The V end was cut by 2 bases, the J end by 4 bases, with 10 bases between. CDR3 protein: CASSISGGADTQYF. DNA of the CDR3: TGTGCCAGTAGTATATCTGGCGGGGCAGATACGCAGTATTTT.